This T cell receptor beta chain originates from a study of T cell responses to AZD1222 COVID-19 vaccine. The wider study: Second doses that came at about 4 or about 12 weeks were put together.

Points on this clone: The antigen is undetermined.

The table came from immunoSEQ multiplex PCR; TCRdb's copy has only in-frame clones and leaves some out. There are 99,000 or so clones in the sample; about 88% occur only once, and 7% to 10% lies in the top ten. The CDR3 contains 14 residues. V gave up 6 bases and J gave up 4 bases; unmatched junction bases: 4. Per the germline V gene, CDR1 is LNHDA and CDR2 is SQIVND (reference sequence). Whole-study findings and limits: Vaccine-related CD4 TCRs covered spike, predominating at 160-218 and 743-854. Donors in the cohort were predominantly white British and more often female, and clonal diversity was possibly underestimated.

The V and J genes are TRBV19 and TRBJ1-5, with 9 bases lining up with TRBD1. This TCR derives from an adult in good health. The sample was peripheral blood, taken on day 0 of AZD1222 vaccination. CDR3 loop: CASSRGTGNQPQHF. Here the CDR3 DNA reads TGTGCCAGTAGCCGAGGGACAGGGAATCAGCCCCAGCATTTT.